These 10 T cell receptor beta chains were all obtained from the same sample, sequenced in a study of blood T cells in healthy people across ages. Combining a sample-barcoded 5' primer with a J-beta primer mix, a second PCR ran for 7 to 11 cycles. TCRdb used MiXCR to reprocess the 5' RACE reads, holding one entry per CDR3 protein. This table holds about 1.4 million distinct CDR3 sequences, 59% found once. Specimen: blood. The origin of the receptors is a man younger than 35 in good health.

Note on this clonotype: One end of the junction varies from germline; a read error may be responsible. The J gene is TRBJ2-3, the V gene TRBV15; unclear D gene. In germline, CDR1 is LNHNV, CDR2 YYDKDF (reference sequence). The CDR3 loop spans 15 amino acids. CDR3 DNA sequence: TGTGCCCCCAGCCATAGGGAAGGTGGCACAGATACGCAGTATTTT. This encodes CAPSHREGGTDTQYF.

The chain is built from TRBV20-1 and TRBJ2-1, with 8 bases identical to TRBD2. This CDR3 has 15 amino acids. The trim removed 3 bases at V and 3 bases at J, leaving 7 bases unmatched. CDR1 DFQATT and CDR2 SNEGSKA come from the germline V gene (reference sequence). CDR3 sequence (DNA): TGCAGTGCTAGTGAGGCGGGACTAGACTACAATGAGCAGTTCTTC. Translation: CSASEAGLDYNEQFF.

This clonotype was observed once. The rearrangement links TRBV20-1 to TRBJ1-5, with TRBD1 matching over 7 bases. The CDR3 has 13 residues. V lost 1 base, J lost 6 bases, and 3 bases stayed unmatched. CDR1 DFQATT and CDR2 SNEGSKA come from the germline V gene (reference sequence). The CDR3 DNA is TGCAGTGCTAGAGGGACAGGCGTTCAGCCCCAGCATTTT. The encoded protein is CSARGTGVQPQHF.

This chain links TRBV7-2 with TRBJ1-2, with unresolved D. Looked up from germline, CDR1 is SGHTA and CDR2 is FQGNSA. Trimming pared 1 base from V and 7 bases from J, leaving 10 bases between. This CDR3 comprises 13 residues. Here the CDR3 DNA reads TGTGCCAGCAGCTTAGTAGGTAGTACTGGCTACACCTTC. Its translation is CASSLVGSTGYTF.

The V call is TRBV20-1, the J call TRBJ2-3; D call uncertain. Germline V gene sequence: CDR1 DFQATT, CDR2 SNEGSKA (reference sequence). V was clipped by 4 bases and J by 4 bases, with 12 bases between them. This CDR3 comprises 13 residues. CDR3 DNA: TGCAGTGCTACCCGAGTACCCCCAGATACGCAGTATTTT. It is translated as CSATRVPPDTQYF.

This clonotype was observed many times. The chain has TRBV4-3 and TRBJ1-6; no firm D call. This CDR3 region has 13 residues. Germline assignment: CDR1 LGHNA and CDR2 YSLEER. Trimming shortened V by 1 base and J by 10 bases, and 8 bases separated the two germline ends. In DNA, the CDR3 is TGCGCCAGCAGCCAAGGTCCAAAATCACCCCTCCACTTT. It specifies CASSQGPKSPLHF.

The V call is TRBV29-1, the J call TRBJ1-4; the D is unclear. With 6 bases removed from V and 3 bases from J, the gap between germline ends came to 8 bases. From germline, CDR1 is SQVTM and CDR2 ANQGSEA. The CDR3 has 12 amino acids. CDR3 in DNA: TGCAGCGTCGGGCAACCTAATGAAAAACTGTTTTTT. Protein: CSVGQPNEKLFF.

The chain is built from TRBV3-1 and TRBJ1-2, with no clear D. CDR1 is LGHDT and CDR2 is YNNKEL in the germline V gene (reference sequence). V was pared by 0 bases and J by 8 bases, with 10 bases between. The CDR3 sequence is 13 residues long. This CDR3 reads CASSQDPQVGYTF. The DNA for the CDR3 is TGTGCCAGCAGCCAAGACCCCCAGGTCGGCTACACCTTC. The full variable domain, its missing parts supplied by reference TRBV3-1 and TRBJ1-2, is DTAVSQTPKYLVTQMGNDKSIKCEQNLGHDTMYWYKQDSKKFLKIMFSYNNKELIINETVPNRFSPKSPDKAHLNLHINSLELGDSAVYFCASSQDPQVGYTFGSGTRLTVV.

The genes are TRBV2 and TRBJ1-2; D remains ambiguous. This CDR3 has 14 amino acids. V gave up 0 bases and J gave up 8 bases, with 13 bases separating them. CDR1 and CDR2 from the germline V gene are SNHLY and FYNNEI. The CDR3 loop reads CASSEAPKGSGYTF. CDR3 nucleotides: TGTGCCAGCAGTGAAGCTCCGAAGGGATCGGGCTACACCTTC.

This chain connects TRBV3-1 to TRBJ2-7; D is unclear. The CDR3 is 15 residues long. The V end lost 3 bases, the J end lost 5 bases, and 17 bases lay between the germline ends. CDR1 is LGHDT, CDR2 YNNKEL, per germline (reference sequence). CDR3 region: CASSQQTVSRNEQYF. The CDR3 DNA is TGTGCCAGCAGCCAGCAGACCGTTAGTAGGAACGAGCAGTACTTC.